This record concerns one T cell receptor beta chain sequence. The antigen is not known. This sample stems from a study of shared clonotypes between healthy human individuals. Study-wide findings and caveats: Of the naive CD4 clonotypes, roughly 5.5% were shared across four donors.

Donors, without exception, were Caucasian adults residing in Nashville, Tennessee. Negatively enriched CD4+ T cells were divided by CD45RA into naive and memory. The repertoire was sequenced with immunoSEQ multiplex PCR; TCRdb's copy has only in-frame clones and lacks some. Of some 1.4 million clones listed, roughly 95% are singletons. The germline V gene encodes CDR1 MNHNS and CDR2 SASEGT. V lost 10 bases, J lost 1 base, and 10 bases lay in between. The CDR3 loop spans 12 amino acids. Sequenced sample: naive CD4+ T cells sorted from blood. The subset denotes: CD45RA+ positively selected. The chain has TRBV6-1 and TRBJ1-2; D gene ambiguous. The clonotype was recovered from a man aged 25 to 40 in good health. The CDR3 here is CAIDDGNYGYTF. CDR3 sequence (DNA): TGTGCCATCGACGACGGTAACTATGGCTACACCTTC.